The 20 T cell receptor beta chains given below trace back to one sample, sequenced in a study of blood T cell repertoires in COVID-19. Assay used: immunoSEQ multiplex PCR; TCRdb lists only in-frame clones, some missing. This sample has around 25,000 clones, with 75% to 90% found just once. Material: peripheral blood. These receptors were obtained from a woman between 70 and 85 years old with active COVID-19.

The gene calls are TRBV5-1 and TRBJ1-1, with D unclear. V dropped 2 bases and J dropped 4 bases, with 12 bases sitting between them. Germline V gene lookup returns CDR1 SGHRS and CDR2 YFSETQ. The CDR3 spans 14 residues. DNA of the CDR3: TGCGCCAGCAGCTTCACGGCTGAGGGCACTGAAGCTTTCTTT. Protein: CASSFTAEGTEAFF. The variable domain in full, completed from reference TRBV5-1 and TRBJ1-1, reads KAGVTQTPRYLIKTRGQQVTLSCSPISGHRSVSWYQQTPGQGLQFLFEYFSETQRNKGNFPGRFSGRQFSNSRSEMNVSTLELGDSALYLCASSFTAEGTEAFFGQGTRLTVV.

Only one count was recorded for this clone. The V and J genes are TRBV6-2 or TRBV6-3 and TRBJ1-6; a weak D match, TRBD1 (5 bases). Germline CDR1 is MNHEY and CDR2 is SVGEGT. CDR3 length equals 16 residues. Trimming took off 6 bases at V and 2 bases at J, with 14 bases between the two ends. CDR3 amino acids: CASSPRQSPYNSPLHF. In nucleotides, the CDR3 is TGTGCCAGCAGCCCTCGACAGAGCCCCTATAATTCACCCCTCCACTTT.

V gene TRBV7-9 combines with J gene TRBJ2-5, with 7 bases lining up with TRBD1. Germline trimming cut 5 bases from V and 1 base from J; bases unmatched to any gene: 7. Per germline, CDR1 SEHNR and CDR2 FQNEAQ (reference sequence). The CDR3 is 15 residues long. For the CDR3, the DNA is TGTGCCAGCAGCGCCGGGACAGACCCCCAAGAGACCCAGTACTTC. It yields the protein CASSAGTDPQETQYF.

J is TRBJ1-2 and V is TRBV7-9; D perhaps matches TRBD1 (5 bases). CDR1 is SEHNR, CDR2 FQNEAQ, per germline (reference sequence). The CDR3 is 11 amino acids. The CDR3 loop reads CVSGAEGGYTF. In nucleotides, the CDR3 is TGTGTTTCCGGGGCGGAGGGAGGCTACACCTTC.

The genes are TRBV5-4 and TRBJ1-2; D gene uncertain. The V gene lost 4 bases and the J gene lost 3 bases, with 10 bases spanning the gap. Germline CDR1 reads SGHNT; CDR2 reads YYREEE (reference sequence). CDR3 size: 13 residues. The CDR3 coding sequence is TGTGCCAGCAGCATTGACGGAGACTATGGCTACACCTTC. Encoded protein: CASSIDGDYGYTF.

V usage is TRBV7-8 and J usage is TRBJ2-2; D might be TRBD2 (6 bases). This CDR3 comprises 16 residues. The germline gives CDR1 SGHVS, CDR2 FQNEAQ. V was trimmed by 5 bases and J by 5 bases, leaving 18 bases between them. The CDR3 sequence: CASSDFRTGGTGELFF. As DNA, the CDR3 is TGTGCCAGCAGCGATTTCCGAACCGGGGGAACCGGGGAGCTGTTTTTT.

The chain recombines TRBV5-1 with TRBJ2-3, with 7 bases matching TRBD1. The J segment lost 2 bases and the V segment lost 6 bases, leaving 9 bases of the junction unmatched. This CDR3 is 15 amino acids long. Germline CDR1 SGHRS, CDR2 YFSETQ. CDR3 amino acids: CASTLGGQLTDTQYF. CDR3 bases: TGCGCCAGCACCCTTGGGGGACAGCTCACAGATACGCAGTATTTT.

This chain joins TRBV27 and TRBJ1-2, with 9 bases aligning to TRBD1. V was pared by 5 bases and J by 5 bases, with 6 bases of the junction left unmatched. This CDR3 has 14 amino acids. Germline assignment: CDR1 MNHEY and CDR2 SMNVEV (reference sequence). The CDR3 region is CASSPGQGSYGYTF. The CDR3 coding sequence is TGTGCCAGCAGTCCGGGACAGGGCTCTTATGGCTACACCTTC.

About this clone itself: The conserved phenylalanine or tryptophan is not found at the CDR3 terminus, so this likely reflects a read error. Because the CDR3's place on the DNA is in doubt, the DNA is left out and the CDR3 is given as listed by TCRdb. This chain connects TRBV10-1 to TRBJ2-7; the tabulated D call, TRBD2, remains unverified against the DNA. The CDR3 is 11 residues long, ends included. CDR1 and CDR2 (germline): WNHNN, SYGVQD (reference sequence). The CDR3 loop reads CASSELIADFL.

The chain couples TRBV28 to TRBJ2-5, with 11 nucleotides matching TRBD2. Germline V gene data show CDR1 as MDHEN and CDR2 as SYDVKM. The CDR3 covers 19 residues. With 4 bases clipped from V and 1 base from J, the junction kept 14 bases outside the gene matches. The CDR3 region is CASSSRALTSGALQETQYF. The CDR3 DNA reads TGTGCCAGCAGTTCCCGCGCCCTGACTAGCGGGGCACTCCAAGAGACCCAGTACTTC.

The genes are TRBV7-9 and TRBJ2-5; 7 nucleotides align to TRBD1. The ends lost 2 bases at V and 3 bases at J; junction bases unmatched: 3. The CDR3 has 14 amino acids. Germline CDR1 is SEHNR and CDR2 is FQNEAQ (reference sequence). Here the CDR3 DNA reads TGTGCCAGCAGCTTAAGGGGGCGAAAAGAGACCCAGTACTTC. Its translation: CASSLRGRKETQYF.

CDR3 nucleotide sequence: TGTGCCAGCAGCTTAGTCACAGGAAATAACTATGGCTACACCTTC. It specifies CASSLVTGNNYGYTF. The chain combines TRBV5-5 with TRBJ1-2; possible D gene TRBD1, 5 bases. Trimming removed 2 bases at V and 1 base at J, with 12 bases between. This CDR3 comprises 15 residues. Germline lookup yields CDR1 SGHKS and CDR2 YYEKEE (reference sequence).

The chain joins TRBV19 to TRBJ2-5; 12 bases are a match to TRBD2. Germline CDR1 reads LNHDA; CDR2 reads SQIVND (reference sequence). V trimming: 2 bases; J trimming: 4 bases; junction bases outside the gene matches: 8. CDR3 length: 17 amino acids. CDR3 protein: CASSITPSGGARETQYF. In nucleotides, the CDR3 is TGTGCCAGTAGTATAACCCCTAGCGGGGGGGCCAGAGAGACCCAGTACTTC. Looking up the rest from reference TRBV19 and TRBJ2-5 gives the full variable domain: DGGITQSPKYLFRKEGQNVTLSCEQNLNHDAMYWYRQDPGQGLRLIYYSQIVNDFQKGDIAEGYSVSREKKESFPLTVTSAQKNPTAFYLCASSITPSGGARETQYFGPGTRLLVL.

Here the CDR3 DNA reads TGTGCCACAGTTACTCCAGGGATAGGAAACACCATATATTTT. Protein sequence: CATVTPGIGNTIYF. The J gene is TRBJ1-3, the V gene TRBV18; D may be TRBD1 (5 bases). Trimming cost V 10 bases and J 4 bases, with 17 bases left between them. The CDR3 runs to 14 residues. CDR1 is KGHSH, CDR2 LQKENI, per germline. Drawing the rest from reference TRBV18 and TRBJ1-3, the complete variable domain is NAGVMQNPRHLVRRRGQEARLRCSPMKGHSHVYWYRQLPEEGLKFMVYLQKENIIDESGMPKERFSAEFPKEGPSILRIQQVVRGDSAAYFCATVTPGIGNTIYFGEGSWLTVV.

The chain links TRBV6-1 to TRBJ2-3; 13 bases match TRBD2. V lost 4 bases and J lost 2; bases outside the gene matches: 6. Germline CDR1 MNHNS, CDR2 SASEGT. There are 17 residues in the CDR3. The CDR3 here is CASSATSGGRNTDTQYF. CDR3 DNA: TGTGCCAGCAGTGCGACTAGCGGGGGGCGGAACACAGATACGCAGTATTTT.

This chain uses TRBV28 with TRBJ1-6; possibly TRBD1 for D (5 bases). V lost 5 bases and J 10 bases, leaving 18 bases between the germline ends. The CDR3 length is 15 residues. In germline, CDR1 is MDHEN, CDR2 SYDVKM. Here the CDR3 reads CASSPEEGRRSPLHF. The CDR3 nucleotides read TGTGCCAGCAGTCCTGAGGAGGGACGGCGATCACCCCTCCACTTT. Filled out from reference TRBV28 and TRBJ1-6, the complete variable domain reads DVKVTQSSRYLVKRTGEKVFLECVQDMDHENMFWYRQDPGLGLRLIYFSYDVKMKEKGDIPEGYSVSREKKERFSLILESASTNQTSMYLCASSPEEGRRSPLHFGNGTRLTVT.

The J gene is TRBJ2-5, the V gene TRBV5-4; TRBD1 aligns across 8 bases. The germline V gene encodes CDR1 SGHNT and CDR2 YYREEE (reference sequence). J lost 2 bases, V lost 2 bases, and 5 bases had no gene match. The CDR3 runs 15 residues. The CDR3 loop reads CASSFDRGQQETQYF. CDR3 bases: TGTGCCAGCAGCTTCGACAGGGGTCAACAAGAGACCCAGTACTTC.

The chain recombines TRBV6-2 or TRBV6-3 with TRBJ2-4; 9 bases are a match to TRBD1. This CDR3 spans 14 amino acids. Germline V gives CDR1 MNHEY, CDR2 SVGEGT. With 5 bases clipped from V and 1 base from J, the junction kept 0 bases outside the gene matches. CDR3 protein: CASSDRGAKNIQYF. CDR3 nucleotide sequence: TGTGCCAGCAGTGACAGGGGGGCCAAAAACATTCAGTACTTC.

The chain recombines TRBV6-5 with TRBJ1-3; no reliable D call. This CDR3 has 15 amino acids. Germline CDR1 reads MNHEY; CDR2 reads SVGAGI. Trimming left V 0 bases short and J 0 bases short, with 6 bases between. CDR3 in DNA: TGTGCCAGCAGTTACTCGTTCTCCTCTGGAAACACCATATATTTT. It encodes CASSYSFSSGNTIYF.

The CDR3 nucleotides are TGTGCCAGCAGCAGGGGGACTAGCGGGTCCTACGAGCAGTACTTC. Amino acids: CASSRGTSGSYEQYF. The J gene is TRBJ2-7, the V gene TRBV9, with 12 bases matching TRBD2. Germline CDR1 and CDR2: SGDLS and YYNGEE. The CDR3 consists of 15 residues. Trimming cost V 4 bases and J 1 base; bases outside gene matches: 3. Complete variable domain (other parts from reference TRBV9 and TRBJ2-7): DSGVTQTPKHLITATGQRVTLRCSPRSGDLSVYWYQQSLDQGLQFLIQYYNGEERAKGNILERFSAQQFPDLHSELNLSSLELGDSALYFCASSRGTSGSYEQYFGPGTRLTVT.